This T cell receptor beta chain stems from a study of blood T cell repertoires in COVID-19. Turning to the study itself: Samples came from the United States, Italy and Spain, spanning acute and convalescent COVID-19. Sources were T cells, B-cell-depleted T cells, or PBMCs; the material itself was cDNA or gDNA.

Original processing methods: Reference gene primers were amplified, and this amplification served to estimate nucleated cell counts. Sequencing was performed with immunoSEQ multiplex PCR; in TCRdb, only in-frame clones are kept and a portion is missing. The V and J calls and clone size come from that table; D and trimming were worked out from the DNA. Here the sample spans some 130,000 clones, over 85% being singletons. Trimming removed 6 bases at V and 5 bases at J, with 13 bases between. CDR1 ENHRY and CDR2 SYGVKD come from the germline V gene. The CDR3 sequence is 13 residues long. Seattle cases were enrolled at active infection and followed longitudinally.

Sequencing was carried out using peripheral blood. The sequence came from a man between 60 and 70 years old with COVID-19, enrolled during active disease. V gene TRBV10-3 combines with J gene TRBJ1-1, with D possibly TRBD1 on 6 matching bases. Here the CDR3 reads CAISPRGTTEAFF. The CDR3 DNA reads as TGTGCCATCAGCCCCAGGGGTACGACTGAAGCTTTCTTT.